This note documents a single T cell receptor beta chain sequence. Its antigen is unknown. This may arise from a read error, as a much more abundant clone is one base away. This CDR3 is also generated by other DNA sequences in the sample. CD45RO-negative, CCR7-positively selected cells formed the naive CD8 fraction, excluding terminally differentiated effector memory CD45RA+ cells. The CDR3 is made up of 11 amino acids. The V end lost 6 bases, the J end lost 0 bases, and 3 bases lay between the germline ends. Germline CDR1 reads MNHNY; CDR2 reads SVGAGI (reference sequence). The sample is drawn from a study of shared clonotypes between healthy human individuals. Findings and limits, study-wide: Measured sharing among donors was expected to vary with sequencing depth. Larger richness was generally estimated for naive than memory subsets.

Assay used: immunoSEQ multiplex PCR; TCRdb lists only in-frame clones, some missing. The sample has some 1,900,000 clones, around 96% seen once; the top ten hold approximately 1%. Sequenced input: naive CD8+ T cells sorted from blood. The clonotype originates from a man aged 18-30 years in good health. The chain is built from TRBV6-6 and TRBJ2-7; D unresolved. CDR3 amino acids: CASSHSYEQYF. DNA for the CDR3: TGTGCCAGCAGCCACTCCTACGAGCAGTACTTC.